Below, 11 T cell receptor beta chains from the same sample are listed, as sequenced in a study of T cell responses to AZD1222 COVID-19 vaccine. Sequenced by immunoSEQ multiplex PCR; TCRdb stores in-frame clones only, minus some. The sample lists more than 100,000 clones, roughly 85% occurring once. Here the sequenced sample was peripheral blood, taken 28 days after the second dose of the MenACWY control vaccine. The source of these receptors is an adult who received the MenACWY meningococcal vaccine as a control.

This sequence joins TRBV5-6 and TRBJ1-4; D is perhaps TRBD1 (6 bases). The CDR3 runs 16 residues. The germline V gene encodes CDR1 SGHDT and CDR2 YYEEEE. Trimming removed 4 bases at V and 5 bases at J, with 18 bases between. The CDR3 coding sequence is TGTGCCAGCAGCACCACAGGGCTGAGGCCAAATGAAAAACTGTTTTTT. It specifies CASSTTGLRPNEKLFF.

The chain is built from TRBV7-8 and TRBJ2-7; unclear D gene. Germline V gene lookup returns CDR1 SGHVS and CDR2 FQNEAQ. The CDR3 has 13 residues. Trimming pared 3 bases from V and 4 bases from J, leaving 10 bases between. CDR3 nucleotide sequence: TGTGCCAGCAGCTTTGGGTTAGGGTACGAGCAGTACGTC. It encodes CASSFGLGYEQYV.

The genes are TRBV28 and TRBJ1-1; tentative D call: TRBD1 (6 bases). Germline loops: CDR1 MDHEN, CDR2 SYDVKM. The CDR3 covers 13 residues. Deletions cut 6 bases from V and 3 bases from J, with 11 bases between. The CDR3 sequence is CASSIGGYTEAFF. CDR3 DNA: TGTGCCAGCAGCATAGGGGGATACACTGAAGCTTTCTTT.

The rearrangement links TRBV28 to TRBJ1-6; D may be TRBD1 (6 bases). Germline-derived CDR1 and CDR2 are MDHEN and SYDVKM. This CDR3 contains 14 residues. Between the trimmed V and J ends, which lost 6 bases and 8 bases, there was a span of 14 bases. In nucleotides, the CDR3 is TGTGCCAGCAGATCCGGGACAAGACATTCACCCCTCCACTTT. It codes for CASRSGTRHSPLHF.

The chain combines TRBV7-6 with TRBJ1-2; a possible D gene is TRBD1 (5 bases). This CDR3 has 18 residues. With 1 base removed from V and 0 bases from J, the gap between germline ends came to 18 bases. CDR1 and CDR2 from the germline V gene are SGHVS and FNYEAQ. CDR3 coding DNA: TGTGCCAGCAGCTTAGGTGTTCGGTCGACAGCTTCTAACTATGGCTACACCTTC. It is translated as CASSLGVRSTASNYGYTF.

V usage is TRBV5-1 and J usage is TRBJ2-1; 11 bases are a match to TRBD2. Germline V gene data show CDR1 as SGHRS and CDR2 as YFSETQ. The CDR3 has 14 amino acids. Trimming at V came to 4 bases and at J to 6 bases, leaving 3 bases not matched to a gene. The CDR3, as DNA: TGCGCCAGCAGCCGGGGGACTAGCGGCAATGAGCAGTTCTTC. This sequence encodes CASSRGTSGNEQFF.

The chain carries TRBV5-1 and TRBJ1-1; 10 bases are a match to TRBD1. CDR1 is SGHRS and CDR2 is YFSETQ in the germline V gene. Trimming removed 0 bases from V and 7 bases from J; junction bases left unmatched: 9. The CDR3 has 16 residues. Written as DNA, the CDR3 is TGCGCCAGCAGCTTGGGACAGGGGGCGAGTTTTGGTGAAGCTTTCTTT. Translated, it gives CASSLGQGASFGEAFF.

This clone appeared once. V usage is TRBV3-1 (or the pseudogene TRBV3-2) and J usage is TRBJ2-6; no clear D gene. V shed 1 base and J shed 2 bases, with 6 bases lying between them. Germline CDR1 reads LGHDT; CDR2 reads YNNKEL (reference sequence). This CDR3 has 15 residues. CDR3 residues: CASSQGLPGANVLTF. CDR3 DNA: TGTGCCAGCAGCCAAGGCTTACCTGGGGCCAACGTCCTGACTTTC.

The chain uses TRBV9 and TRBJ2-6; tentatively, D is TRBD1 (6 bases). This CDR3 has 14 amino acids. Per germline, CDR1 SGDLS and CDR2 YYNGEE. The V and J ends lost 3 bases and 3 bases respectively, with 7 bases between them. The CDR3 DNA reads TGTGCCAGCAGCGGGACAGTTGGGGCCAACGTCCTGACTTTC. This gives the protein CASSGTVGANVLTF.

The chain recombines TRBV28 with TRBJ2-7; 10 positions match TRBD2. Germline V gene lookup returns CDR1 MDHEN and CDR2 SYDVKM. V lost 5 bases, J lost 3 bases, and 10 bases stayed unmatched. The CDR3 contains 16 residues. The DNA for the CDR3 is TGTGCCAGCAGTCCGGGGACTAGCGCCAAACACTACGAGCAGTACGTC. Translated, it gives CASSPGTSAKHYEQYV.

The chain couples TRBV10-1 to TRBJ2-5; D uncertain. Germline values: CDR1 WNHNN, CDR2 SYGVQD (reference sequence). This CDR3 contains 12 residues. Trimming removed 3 bases at V and 5 bases at J, with 7 bases between. CDR3 sequence (DNA): TGCGCCAGCAGTGAAGCGATGGAGACCCAGTACTTC. This gives the protein CASSEAMETQYF.